This TCR beta chain was observed in a study of T cell responses to AZD1222 COVID-19 vaccine listed by TCRdb under 2021. In the study overall: Because spike-specific TCR depth and breadth did not differ between the two schedules, AZD1222 recipients who got a second dose at roughly 4 weeks were pooled with those who got a second dose at roughly 12 weeks. A total of 230 or so trial participants underwent TCR sequencing, of whom about 210 received two doses of AZD1222 and about 25 received two doses of the MenACWY control vaccine. Trial participants were enrolled by age into 18-55, 56-69 and 70-plus year subgroups, with about 150, 28 and 57 TCR-sequenced participants respectively.

According to the study, the label for this sample's time point signals: baseline before first vaccination. The vaccinee samples were drawn from two UK trials, COV001 and COV002, one of which was a single-blind randomized controlled phase 2/3 trial testing AZD1222 (ChAdOx1 nCoV-19) in healthy adults. Trial participant PBMC samples were collected at day 0 and day 28 after the second dose for TCRbeta chain sequencing. The CDR3 regions of human TCRbeta chains were analyzed by immunosequencing. On the authors' methods: Repertoire TCRs were matched against a reference library of SARS-CoV-2-specific TCRs generated with the MIRA antigen-specificity platform. Breadth was defined as the fraction of unique TCRs that were SARS-CoV-2-associated, and depth was defined as the fraction of total T cells that were SARS-CoV-2-associated. Using the MIRA data, each spike-specific TCR was mapped to the spike region that the TCR reacts to and placed in a CD4 or CD8 class. Log10-transformed breadth and depth values were compared by one-way ANOVA with Sidak's multiple comparisons tests. Drawn from immuneACCESS, this table holds only the in-frame rearrangements with V and J called that TCRdb kept. Clones are partly lost; checked studies trace under half to an unresolved V gene and leave the rest unexplained. V and J calls and clone size are copied from that table; D and trimming were computed from the DNA. In this sample the table shows some 50,000 clones, approximately 84% of which occur a single time. The ten most abundant clones make up 16% of the sample.

The CDR3 starts with the cysteine, ends with the phenylalanine, and has 15 residues. The retained sequence is limited to the CDR3, 45 bases, with the frame set at the first base. V is shortened by 5 bases, J by 2 bases, and the region joining them spans 16 bases. CDR1 and CDR2, looked up from the germline V gene, are SGHTA and FQGNSA. The full study reports these points: After two AZD1222 doses, both the breadth and the depth of spike-specific TCRs were significantly higher than at day 0 and than in MenACWY recipients. Participants were mostly white British, with more females than males. The authors suggested clonal diversity may have been underestimated. Because no samples from the day 14 peak response were available, repertoires could be characterized only after the peak T cell response. The 56-69-year group was small, and its depth increase did not reach significance, likely because of low power. The vaccine-associated CD4 TCRs covered the entire spike protein, and the dominant responses fell in regions 160-218 and 743-854. Conclusions about previously exposed vaccinees are limited, since just a handful of AZD1222 recipients were seropositive for SARS-CoV-2 at baseline. Reportedly, almost half of the unique spike-specific TCRs recognized epitopes lying outside the regions that are mutated in the B.1.351 and B.1.1.7 variants.

A word on this clone: Its specific antigen is unknown. One base away there is no much larger clone; base qualities are not given.

This specimen was peripheral blood, taken on day 0 of AZD1222 vaccination. This chain joins TRBV7-2 to TRBJ2-7, and TRBD1 may be the D gene, going by 6 matching bases. This receptor was taken from an adult in good health. The DNA sequence is as follows: TGTGCCAGCAGCACAGGTATCAGGGGCACCTACGAGCAGTACTTC. Its amino acids are CASSTGIRGTYEQYF.